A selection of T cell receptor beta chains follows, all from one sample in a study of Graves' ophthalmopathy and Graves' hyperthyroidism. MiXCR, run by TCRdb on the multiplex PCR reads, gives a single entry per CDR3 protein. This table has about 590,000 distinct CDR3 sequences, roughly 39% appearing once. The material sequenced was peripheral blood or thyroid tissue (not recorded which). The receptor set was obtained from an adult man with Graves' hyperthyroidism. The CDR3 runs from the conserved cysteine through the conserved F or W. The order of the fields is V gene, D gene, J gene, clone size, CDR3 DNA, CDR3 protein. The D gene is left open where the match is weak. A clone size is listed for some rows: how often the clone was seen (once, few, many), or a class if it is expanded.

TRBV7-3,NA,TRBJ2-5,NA,TGTGCCAGCAGCTTGGAGGGGTCAGGGGTCAAGACCCAGTACTTC,CASSLEGSGVKTQYF
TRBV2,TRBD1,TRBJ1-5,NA,TGTGCCAGCAGCCGACAGGGTCCGAATCAGCCCCAGCATTTT,CASSRQGPNQPQHF
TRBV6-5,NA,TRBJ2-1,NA,TGTGCCAGCAGTTCAACTACAGGTCTTAATGAGCAGTTCTTC,CASSSTTGLNEQFF
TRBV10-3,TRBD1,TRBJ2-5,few,TGTGCCAGCAGTGACCTTACCACAGGGGGCCAAGAGACCCAGTACTTC,CASSDLTTGGQETQYF
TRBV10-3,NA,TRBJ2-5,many,TGTGCCATCAGTGAGTCGCAGCAAGAGACCCAGTACTTC,CAISESQQETQYF
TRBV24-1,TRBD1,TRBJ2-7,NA,TGTGCCACCAGTGCCGGGACAGGACCCGCCTACGAGCAGTACTTC,CATSAGTGPAYEQYF
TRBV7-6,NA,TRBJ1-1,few,TGTGCCAGCAGCTTACCTTCCAGGGGCGGTATGAACACTGAAGCTTTCTTT,CASSLPSRGGMNTEAFF
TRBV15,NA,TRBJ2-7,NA,TGTGCCACCAGCAGAGGTTTGGGGGAGCAGTACTTC,CATSRGLGEQYF
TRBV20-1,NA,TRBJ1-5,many,TGCAGTGCTAGACTCAGGAGTGGTCAGCCCCAGCATTTT,CSARLRSGQPQHF
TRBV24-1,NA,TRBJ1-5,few,TGTGCCACCAGCCAAAATTACGGGGGGCCCCAGCATTTT,CATSQNYGGPQHF
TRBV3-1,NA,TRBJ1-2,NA,TGTGCCAGCAGCCAAGAAGGAGGGCGCTGTGGCTACACCTTC,CASSQEGGRCGYTF
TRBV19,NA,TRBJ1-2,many,TGTGCCAGTAGTATGGGACTATCAAACTATGGCTACACCTTC,CASSMGLSNYGYTF